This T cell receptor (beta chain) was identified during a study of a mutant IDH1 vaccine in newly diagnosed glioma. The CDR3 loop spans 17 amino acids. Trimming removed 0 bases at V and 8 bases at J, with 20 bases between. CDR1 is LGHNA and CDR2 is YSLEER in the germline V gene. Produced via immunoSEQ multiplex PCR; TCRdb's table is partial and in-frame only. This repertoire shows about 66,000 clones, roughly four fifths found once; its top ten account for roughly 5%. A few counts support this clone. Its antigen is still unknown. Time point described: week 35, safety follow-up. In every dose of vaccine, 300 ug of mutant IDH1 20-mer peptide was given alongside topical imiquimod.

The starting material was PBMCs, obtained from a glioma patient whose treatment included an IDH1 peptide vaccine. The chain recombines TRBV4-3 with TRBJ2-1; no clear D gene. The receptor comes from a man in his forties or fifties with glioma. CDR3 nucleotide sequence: TGCGCCAGCAGCCAAGATTCGTCAGGTAGAGTCGTCGATGAGCAGTTCTTC. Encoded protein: CASSQDSSGRVVDEQFF.